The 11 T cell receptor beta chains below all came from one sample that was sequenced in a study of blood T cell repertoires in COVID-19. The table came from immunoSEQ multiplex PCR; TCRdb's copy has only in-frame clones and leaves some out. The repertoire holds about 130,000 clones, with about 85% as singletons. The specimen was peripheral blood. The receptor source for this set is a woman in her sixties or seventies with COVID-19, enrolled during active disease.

The CDR3 reads CASSLELRSLSHF. The CDR3 nucleotides read TGTGCCAGCAGCTTGGAATTAAGGAGCCTAAGCCACTTT. The V call is TRBV11-2, the J call TRBJ1-6, with unresolved D. V was clipped by 3 bases and J by 18 bases, with 18 bases between them. The CDR3 runs 13 residues. The germline gives CDR1 SGHAT, CDR2 FQNNGV.

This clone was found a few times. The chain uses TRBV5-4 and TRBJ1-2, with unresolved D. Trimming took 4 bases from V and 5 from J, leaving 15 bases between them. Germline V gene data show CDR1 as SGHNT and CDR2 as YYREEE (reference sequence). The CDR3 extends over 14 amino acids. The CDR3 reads CASSPPGSGYGYTF. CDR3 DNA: TGTGCCAGCAGCCCTCCGGGGTCTGGGTATGGCTACACCTTC.

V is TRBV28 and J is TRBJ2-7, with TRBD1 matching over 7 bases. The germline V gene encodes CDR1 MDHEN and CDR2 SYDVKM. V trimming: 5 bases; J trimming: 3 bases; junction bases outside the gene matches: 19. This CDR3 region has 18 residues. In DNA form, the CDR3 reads TGTGCCAGCAGTCGGCCGCGAAAGACAGGGTTGGCGAGCTACGAGCAGTACTTC. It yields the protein CASSRPRKTGLASYEQYF. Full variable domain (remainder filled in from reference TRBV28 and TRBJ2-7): DVKVTQSSRYLVKRTGEKVFLECVQDMDHENMFWYRQDPGLGLRLIYFSYDVKMKEKGDIPEGYSVSREKKERFSLILESASTNQTSMYLCASSRPRKTGLASYEQYFGPGTRLTVT.

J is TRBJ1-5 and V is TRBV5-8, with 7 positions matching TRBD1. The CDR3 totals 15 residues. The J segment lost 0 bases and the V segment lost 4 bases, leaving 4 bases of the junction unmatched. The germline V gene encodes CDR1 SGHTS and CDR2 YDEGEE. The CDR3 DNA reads TGTGCCAGCAGCCCGGGACAGTTTAGCAATCAGCCCCAGCATTTT. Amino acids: CASSPGQFSNQPQHF.

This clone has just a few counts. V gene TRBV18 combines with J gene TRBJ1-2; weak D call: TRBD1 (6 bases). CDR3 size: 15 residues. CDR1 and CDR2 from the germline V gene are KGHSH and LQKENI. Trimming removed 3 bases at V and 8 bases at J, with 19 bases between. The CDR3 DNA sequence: TGTGCCAGCTCACCCCCCTATTCGGGGGGCTTCGGCTACACCTTC. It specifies CASSPPYSGGFGYTF.

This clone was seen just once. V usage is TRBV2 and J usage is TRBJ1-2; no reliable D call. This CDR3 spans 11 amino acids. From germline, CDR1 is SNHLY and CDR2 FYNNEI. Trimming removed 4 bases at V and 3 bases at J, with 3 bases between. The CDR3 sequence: CASSADYGYTF. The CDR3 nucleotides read TGTGCCAGCAGTGCGGACTATGGCTACACCTTC.

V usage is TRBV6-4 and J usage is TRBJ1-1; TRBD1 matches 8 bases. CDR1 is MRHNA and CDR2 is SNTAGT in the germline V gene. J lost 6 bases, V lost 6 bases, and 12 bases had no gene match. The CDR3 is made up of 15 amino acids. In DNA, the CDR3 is TGTGCCAGCAGGGCCGAAGGACAGGGTATAGCTGAAGCTTTCTTT. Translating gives CASRAEGQGIAEAFF.

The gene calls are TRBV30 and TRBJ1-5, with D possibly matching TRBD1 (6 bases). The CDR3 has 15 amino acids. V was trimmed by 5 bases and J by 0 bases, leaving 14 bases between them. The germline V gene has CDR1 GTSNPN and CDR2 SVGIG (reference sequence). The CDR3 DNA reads TGTGCCTGGTCCCTGAACAGGGTTAGCAATCAGCCCCAGCATTTT. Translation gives CAWSLNRVSNQPQHF.

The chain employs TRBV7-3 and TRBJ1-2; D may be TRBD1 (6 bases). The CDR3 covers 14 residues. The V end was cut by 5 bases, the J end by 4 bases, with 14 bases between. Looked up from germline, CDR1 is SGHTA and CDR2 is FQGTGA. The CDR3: CASSPTGTSYGYTF. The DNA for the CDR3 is TGTGCCAGCAGCCCAACCGGGACAAGCTATGGCTACACCTTC.

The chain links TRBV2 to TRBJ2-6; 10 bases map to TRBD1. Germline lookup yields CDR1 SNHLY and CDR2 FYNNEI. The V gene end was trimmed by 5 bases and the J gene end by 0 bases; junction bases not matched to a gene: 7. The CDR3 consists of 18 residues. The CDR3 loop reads CASSPGTGVSSGANVLTF. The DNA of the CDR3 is TGTGCCAGCAGTCCAGGGACAGGGGTTAGCTCTGGGGCCAACGTCCTGACTTTC.

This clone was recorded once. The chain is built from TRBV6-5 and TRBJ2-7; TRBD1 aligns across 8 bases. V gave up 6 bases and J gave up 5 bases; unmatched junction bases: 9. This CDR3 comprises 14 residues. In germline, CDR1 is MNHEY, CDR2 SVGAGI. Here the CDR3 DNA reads TGTGCCAGCAGCAGACAGGGGATCGTCCACGAGCAGTACTTC. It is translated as CASSRQGIVHEQYF.